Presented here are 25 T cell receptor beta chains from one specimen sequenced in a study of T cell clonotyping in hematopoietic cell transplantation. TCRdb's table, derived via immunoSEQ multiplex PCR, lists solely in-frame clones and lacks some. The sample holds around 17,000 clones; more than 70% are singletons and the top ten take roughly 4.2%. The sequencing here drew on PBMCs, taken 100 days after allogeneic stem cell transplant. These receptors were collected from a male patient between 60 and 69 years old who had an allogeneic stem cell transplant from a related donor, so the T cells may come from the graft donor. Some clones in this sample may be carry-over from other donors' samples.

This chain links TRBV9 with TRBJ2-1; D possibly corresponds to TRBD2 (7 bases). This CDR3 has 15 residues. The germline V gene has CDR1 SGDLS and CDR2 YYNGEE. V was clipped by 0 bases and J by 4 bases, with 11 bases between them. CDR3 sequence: CASSVGAGAYNEQFF. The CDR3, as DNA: TGTGCCAGCAGCGTAGGGGCGGGGGCTTACAATGAGCAGTTCTTC.

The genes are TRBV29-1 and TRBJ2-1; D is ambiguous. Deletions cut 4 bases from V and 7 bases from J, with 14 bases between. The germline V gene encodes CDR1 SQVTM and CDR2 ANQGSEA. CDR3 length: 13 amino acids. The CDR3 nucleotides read TGCAGCGTTGTTGGTCTCAGTAGGAATGAGCAGTTCTTC. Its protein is CSVVGLSRNEQFF.

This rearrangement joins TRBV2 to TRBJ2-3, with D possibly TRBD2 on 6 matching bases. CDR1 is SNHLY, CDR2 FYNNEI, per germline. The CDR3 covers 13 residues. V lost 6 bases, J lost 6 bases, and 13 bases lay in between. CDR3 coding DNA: TGTGCCAGCAGAAATCCTAGCGAGGATACGCAGTATTTT. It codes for CASRNPSEDTQYF.

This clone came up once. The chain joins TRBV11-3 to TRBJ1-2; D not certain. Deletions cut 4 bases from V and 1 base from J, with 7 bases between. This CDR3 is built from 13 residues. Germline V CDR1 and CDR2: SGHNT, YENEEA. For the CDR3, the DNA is TGTGCCAGCAGCTATGGCAATAACTATGGCTACACCTTC. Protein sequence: CASSYGNNYGYTF. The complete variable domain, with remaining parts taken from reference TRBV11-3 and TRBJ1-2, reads EAGVVQSPRYKIIEKKQPVAFWCNPISGHNTLYWYLQNLGQGPELLIRYENEEAVDDSQLPKDRFSAERLKGVDSTLKIQPAELGDSAVYLCASSYGNNYGYTFGSGTRLTVV.

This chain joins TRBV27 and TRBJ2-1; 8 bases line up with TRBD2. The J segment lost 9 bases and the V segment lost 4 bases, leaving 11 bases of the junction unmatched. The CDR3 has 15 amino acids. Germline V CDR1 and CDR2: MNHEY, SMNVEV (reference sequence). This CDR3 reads CASSSRGGRMSEQFF. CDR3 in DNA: TGTGCCAGCAGTTCCCGGGGGGGCCGAATGAGTGAGCAGTTCTTC.

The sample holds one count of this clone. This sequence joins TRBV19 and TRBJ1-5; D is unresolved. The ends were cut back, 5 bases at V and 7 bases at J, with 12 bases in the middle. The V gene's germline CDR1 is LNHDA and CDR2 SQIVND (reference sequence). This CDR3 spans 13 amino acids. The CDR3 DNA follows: TGTGCCAGTAGTGGAGAGGAGGGACAGCCCCAGCATTTT. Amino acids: CASSGEEGQPQHF.

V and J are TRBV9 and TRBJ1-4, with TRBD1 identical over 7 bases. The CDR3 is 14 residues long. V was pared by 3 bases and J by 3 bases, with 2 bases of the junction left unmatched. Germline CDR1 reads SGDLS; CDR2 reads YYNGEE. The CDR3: CASSAGTANEKLFF. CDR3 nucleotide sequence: TGTGCCAGCAGCGCCGGGACAGCTAATGAAAAACTGTTTTTT. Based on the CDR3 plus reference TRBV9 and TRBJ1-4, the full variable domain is DSGVTQTPKHLITATGQRVTLRCSPRSGDLSVYWYQQSLDQGLQFLIQYYNGEERAKGNILERFSAQQFPDLHSELNLSSLELGDSALYFCASSAGTANEKLFFGSGTQLSVL.

This CDR3 reads CASSLGTGLNYGYTF. CDR3 DNA: TGCGCCAGCAGCTTGGGTACAGGGCTCAACTATGGCTACACCTTC. V gene TRBV5-1 combines with J gene TRBJ1-2, with TRBD1 as a possible D gene (6 bases). With 0 bases removed from V and 2 bases from J, the gap between germline ends came to 11 bases. CDR1 and CDR2 from the germline V gene are SGHRS and YFSETQ. There are 15 residues in the CDR3.

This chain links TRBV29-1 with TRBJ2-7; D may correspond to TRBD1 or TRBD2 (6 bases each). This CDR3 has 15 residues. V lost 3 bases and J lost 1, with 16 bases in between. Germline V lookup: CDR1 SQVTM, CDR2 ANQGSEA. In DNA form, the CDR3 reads TGCAGCGTTGAGGTCGTAGGGGGGACATCCTACGAGCAGTACTTC. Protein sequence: CSVEVVGGTSYEQYF.

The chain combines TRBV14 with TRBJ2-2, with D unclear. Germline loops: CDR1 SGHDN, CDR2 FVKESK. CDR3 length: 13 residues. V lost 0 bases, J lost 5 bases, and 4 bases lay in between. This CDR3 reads CASSQDLTGELFF. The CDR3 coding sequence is TGTGCCAGCAGCCAAGATCTAACCGGGGAGCTGTTTTTT.

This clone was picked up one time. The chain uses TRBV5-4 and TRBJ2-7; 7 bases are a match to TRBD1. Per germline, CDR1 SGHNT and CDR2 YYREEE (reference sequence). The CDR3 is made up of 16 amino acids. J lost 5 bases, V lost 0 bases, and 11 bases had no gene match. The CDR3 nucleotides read TGTGCCAGCAGCTTGGTTGAGGGGGCGACGAGCCACGAGCAGTACTTC. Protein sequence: CASSLVEGATSHEQYF.

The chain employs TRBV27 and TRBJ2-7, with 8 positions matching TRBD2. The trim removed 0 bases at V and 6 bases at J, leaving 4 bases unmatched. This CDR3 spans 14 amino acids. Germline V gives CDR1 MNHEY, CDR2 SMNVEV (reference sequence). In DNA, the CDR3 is TGTGCCAGCAGTTTATCGAGGACTAGCTTCGAGCAGTACTTC. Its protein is CASSLSRTSFEQYF.

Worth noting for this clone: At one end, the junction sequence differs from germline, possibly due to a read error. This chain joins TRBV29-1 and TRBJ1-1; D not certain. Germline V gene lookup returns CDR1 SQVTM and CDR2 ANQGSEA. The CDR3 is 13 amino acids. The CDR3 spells CSVEADRNAEAFF. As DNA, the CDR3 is TGCAGCGTTGAAGCTGATAGGAACGCTGAAGCTTTCTTT.

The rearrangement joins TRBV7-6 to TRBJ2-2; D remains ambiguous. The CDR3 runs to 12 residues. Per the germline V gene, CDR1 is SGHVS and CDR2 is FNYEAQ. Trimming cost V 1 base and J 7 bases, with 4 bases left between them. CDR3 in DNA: TGTGCCAGCAGCTTAGAGTACGGGGAGCTGTTTTTT. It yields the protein CASSLEYGELFF.

DNA of the CDR3: TGCGCCAGCAGCCACTACCGGACAGGCCAGGCAGATACGCAGTATTTT. Encoded protein: CASSHYRTGQADTQYF. This chain joins TRBV4-1 and TRBJ2-3, with 7 nucleotides matching TRBD1. The CDR3 is made up of 16 amino acids. Trimming at V came to 3 bases and at J to 4 bases, leaving 10 bases not matched to a gene. Germline CDR1 reads MGHRA; CDR2 reads YSYEKL.

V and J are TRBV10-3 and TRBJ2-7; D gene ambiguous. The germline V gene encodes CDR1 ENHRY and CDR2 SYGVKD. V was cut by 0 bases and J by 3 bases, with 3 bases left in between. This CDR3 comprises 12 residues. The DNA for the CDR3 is TGTGCCATCAGTGAGTCAGGCTACGAGCAGTACTTC. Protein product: CAISESGYEQYF.

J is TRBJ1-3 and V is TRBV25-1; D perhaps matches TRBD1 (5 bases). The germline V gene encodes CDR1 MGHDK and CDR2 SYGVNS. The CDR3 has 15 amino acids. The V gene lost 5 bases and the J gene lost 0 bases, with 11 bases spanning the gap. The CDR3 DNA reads TGTGCCAGCAGTCCCCCCGGGGGCTCTGGAAACACCATATATTTT. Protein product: CASSPPGGSGNTIYF.

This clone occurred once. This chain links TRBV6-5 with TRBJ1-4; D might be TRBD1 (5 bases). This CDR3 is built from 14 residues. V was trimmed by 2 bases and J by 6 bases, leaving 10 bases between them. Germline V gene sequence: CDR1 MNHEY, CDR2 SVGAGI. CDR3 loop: CASSYTGRDEKLFF. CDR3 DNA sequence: TGTGCCAGCAGTTACACGGGACGGGATGAAAAACTGTTTTTT.

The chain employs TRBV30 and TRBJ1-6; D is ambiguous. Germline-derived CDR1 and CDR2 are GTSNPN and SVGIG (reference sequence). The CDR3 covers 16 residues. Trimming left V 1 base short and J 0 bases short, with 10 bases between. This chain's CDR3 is CAWSDAVSSYNSPLHF. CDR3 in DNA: TGTGCCTGGAGTGACGCGGTGAGCTCCTATAATTCACCCCTCCACTTT.

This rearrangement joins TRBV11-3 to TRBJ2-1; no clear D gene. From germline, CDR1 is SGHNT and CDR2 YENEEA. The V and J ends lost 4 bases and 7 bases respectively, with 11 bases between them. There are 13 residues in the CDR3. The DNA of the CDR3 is TGTGCCAGCAGCTCACTCTGGATAAATGAGCAGTTCTTC. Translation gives CASSSLWINEQFF.

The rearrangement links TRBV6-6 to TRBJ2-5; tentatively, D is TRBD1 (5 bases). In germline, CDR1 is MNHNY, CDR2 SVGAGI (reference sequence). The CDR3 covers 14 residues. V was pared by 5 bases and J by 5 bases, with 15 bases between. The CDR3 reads CASSPQVSQETQYF. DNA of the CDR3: TGTGCCAGCAGTCCACAGGTTTCACAGGAGACCCAGTACTTC.

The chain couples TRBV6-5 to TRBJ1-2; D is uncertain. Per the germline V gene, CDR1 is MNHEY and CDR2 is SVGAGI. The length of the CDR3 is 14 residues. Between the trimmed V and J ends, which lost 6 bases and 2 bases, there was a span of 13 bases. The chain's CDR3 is CASRLAALNYGYTF. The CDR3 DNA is TGTGCCAGCAGATTGGCAGCCCTAAACTATGGCTACACCTTC.

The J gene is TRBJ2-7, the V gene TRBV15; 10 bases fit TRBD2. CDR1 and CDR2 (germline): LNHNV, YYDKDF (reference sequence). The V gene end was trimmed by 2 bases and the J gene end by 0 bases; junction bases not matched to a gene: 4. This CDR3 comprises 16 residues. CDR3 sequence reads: CATSRYSGGTSYEQYF. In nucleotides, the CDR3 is TGTGCCACCAGCAGATATAGCGGGGGGACCTCCTACGAGCAGTACTTC.

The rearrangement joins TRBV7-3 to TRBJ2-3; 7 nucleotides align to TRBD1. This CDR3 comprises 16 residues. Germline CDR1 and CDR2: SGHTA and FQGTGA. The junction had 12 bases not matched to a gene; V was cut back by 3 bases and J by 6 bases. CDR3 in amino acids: CASSLTGFDGVDTQYF. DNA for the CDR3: TGTGCCAGCAGCTTGACAGGGTTCGACGGGGTGGATACGCAGTATTTT. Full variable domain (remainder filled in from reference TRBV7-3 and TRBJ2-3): GAGVSQTPSNKVTEKGKYVELRCDPISGHTALYWYRQSLGQGPEFLIYFQGTGAADDSGLPNDRFFAVRPEGSVSTLKIQRTERGDSAVYLCASSLTGFDGVDTQYFGPGTRLTVL.

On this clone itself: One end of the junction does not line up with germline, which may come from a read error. The CDR3 sequence is CASRQARGMNTEAFF. The CDR3, as DNA: TGCGCCAGCAGACAAGCCAGGGGTATGAACACTGAAGCTTTCTTT. The chain has TRBV4-1 and TRBJ1-1, with D possibly matching TRBD1 (6 bases). The length of the CDR3 is 15 residues. Germline V gene sequence: CDR1 MGHRA, CDR2 YSYEKL.